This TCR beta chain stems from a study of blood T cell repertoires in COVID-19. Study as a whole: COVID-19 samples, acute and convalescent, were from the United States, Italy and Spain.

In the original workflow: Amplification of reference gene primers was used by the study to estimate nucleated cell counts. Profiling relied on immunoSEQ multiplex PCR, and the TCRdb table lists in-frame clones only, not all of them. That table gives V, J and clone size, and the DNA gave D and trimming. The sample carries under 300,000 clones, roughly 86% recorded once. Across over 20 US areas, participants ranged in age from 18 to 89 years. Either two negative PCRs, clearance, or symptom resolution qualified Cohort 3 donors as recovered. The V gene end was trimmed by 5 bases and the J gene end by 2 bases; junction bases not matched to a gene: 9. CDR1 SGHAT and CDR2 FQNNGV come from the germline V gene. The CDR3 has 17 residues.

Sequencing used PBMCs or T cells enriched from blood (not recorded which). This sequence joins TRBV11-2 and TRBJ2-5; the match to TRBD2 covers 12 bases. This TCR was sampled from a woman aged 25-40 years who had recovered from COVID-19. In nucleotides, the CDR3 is TGTGCCAGCAGCATACTGACTAGCGGGGGAACGCAAGAGACCCAGTACTTC. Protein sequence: CASSILTSGGTQETQYF.